The 15 T cell receptor beta chains in this list originate from one sample, sequenced in a study of CXCR3-negative and CXCR3-positive naive CD8 T cells. Each TRB cDNA library was prepared by 5' RACE (with UMI labels). TCRdb re-called the 5' RACE reads and catalogs CDR3 proteins one per entry, DNA excluded. This sample's table has fewer than 80,000 distinct CDR3 sequences. Source material: naive CXCR3- CD8+ T cells from blood. Subset of the sample: CD45RO-CCR7+CD27+CD95- naive CD8+ T cells lacking CXCR3 (TNR3-). The source is a human donor in good health. Some clones in this sample may be carry-over from other donors' samples.

This chain uses TRBV5-1 with TRBJ2-7; TCRdb outputs TRBD1, but without DNA this stays unchecked. Germline V lookup: CDR1 SGHRS, CDR2 YFSETQ. The CDR3 extends over 13 amino acids. The CDR3 loop reads CATSTGGPYEQYF.

This chain joins TRBV5-5 and TRBJ2-7; the TCRdb D gene call, TRBD1, has no DNA to confirm it. The CDR3 sequence is 15 residues long. Per the germline V gene, CDR1 is SGHKS and CDR2 is YYEKEE (reference sequence). The CDR3: CASSPGTVLTYEQYF.

The rearrangement links TRBV13 to TRBJ2-7; lacking DNA, the TRBD2 call made by TCRdb goes unchecked. Germline loops: CDR1 PRHDT, CDR2 FYEKMQ (reference sequence). The CDR3 is 18 residues long. The CDR3 reads CASSLTAGGPLSSYEQYF.

V usage is TRBV27 and J usage is TRBJ2-5; TCRdb proposes TRBD1, but this gene call is untestable without DNA. Per the germline V gene, CDR1 is MNHEY and CDR2 is SMNVEV (reference sequence). This CDR3 is 15 amino acids long. CDR3 protein: CASSLSARERETQYF.

V is TRBV7-7 and J is TRBJ2-7; TCRdb's D gene call, TRBD1, goes unchecked for lack of DNA. The germline CDR1 and CDR2 sequences are SSHAT and FNYEAQ (reference sequence). This CDR3 comprises 15 residues. CDR3 loop: CASSGSLAPSYEQYF.

The chain employs TRBV20-1 and TRBJ2-4; TCRdb selects TRBD2, and the lack of DNA leaves this call unchecked. The CDR3 is made up of 16 amino acids. In germline, CDR1 is DFQATT, CDR2 SNEGSKA (reference sequence). CDR3 in amino acids: CSAPSGGASGLDIQYF.

The genes are TRBV29-1 and TRBJ2-1. This CDR3 has 14 amino acids. CDR1 is SQVTM, CDR2 ANQGSEA, per germline. The CDR3: CSVVLAEIYNEQFF.

The chain carries TRBV6-2 or TRBV6-3 and TRBJ2-7. The CDR3 loop spans 13 amino acids. Germline V gene data show CDR1 as MNHEY and CDR2 as SVGEGT. The CDR3 loop reads CASSLDGTYEQYF.

The genes are TRBV20-1 and TRBJ2-1; the TCRdb D gene call, TRBD2, has no DNA to confirm it. This CDR3 spans 14 amino acids. Germline-derived CDR1 and CDR2 are DFQATT and SNEGSKA (reference sequence). CDR3 residues: CSARDGQGGNEQFF.

The chain is built from TRBV6-1 and TRBJ2-5; no DNA is available, so the TRBD1 call from TCRdb remains unchecked. The CDR3 contains 14 residues. Per the germline V gene, CDR1 is MNHNS and CDR2 is SASEGT. The CDR3 here is CASSEGPGEETQYF.

The chain couples TRBV7-9 to TRBJ2-4. Germline CDR1 is SEHNR and CDR2 is FQNEAQ (reference sequence). CDR3 size: 15 residues. The CDR3 here is CASSLIGIAKNIQYF.

CDR3 loop: CASRVRDAEQFF. This rearrangement joins TRBV6-4 to TRBJ2-1; TCRdb gives TRBD1 as the D gene, but with no DNA this cannot be confirmed. The CDR3 is made up of 12 amino acids. Germline V gives CDR1 MRHNA, CDR2 SNTAGT.

V gene TRBV29-1 combines with J gene TRBJ2-7; the D call of TRBD1 rests on TCRdb alone, since no DNA is present to check it. This CDR3 is built from 14 residues. Germline CDR1 and CDR2: SQVTM and ANQGSEA. This CDR3 is CSVEGDRGPYEQYF.

The rearrangement links TRBV12-3 or TRBV12-4 to TRBJ2-1; TCRdb's D gene call, TRBD1, goes unchecked for lack of DNA. The CDR3 loop spans 16 amino acids. The CDR3: CASTQRGVQWYNEQFF.

This rearrangement joins TRBV7-2 to TRBJ1-2. The length of the CDR3 is 14 residues. Germline values: CDR1 SGHTA, CDR2 FQGNSA. This CDR3 is CASRTFMTDYGYTF.